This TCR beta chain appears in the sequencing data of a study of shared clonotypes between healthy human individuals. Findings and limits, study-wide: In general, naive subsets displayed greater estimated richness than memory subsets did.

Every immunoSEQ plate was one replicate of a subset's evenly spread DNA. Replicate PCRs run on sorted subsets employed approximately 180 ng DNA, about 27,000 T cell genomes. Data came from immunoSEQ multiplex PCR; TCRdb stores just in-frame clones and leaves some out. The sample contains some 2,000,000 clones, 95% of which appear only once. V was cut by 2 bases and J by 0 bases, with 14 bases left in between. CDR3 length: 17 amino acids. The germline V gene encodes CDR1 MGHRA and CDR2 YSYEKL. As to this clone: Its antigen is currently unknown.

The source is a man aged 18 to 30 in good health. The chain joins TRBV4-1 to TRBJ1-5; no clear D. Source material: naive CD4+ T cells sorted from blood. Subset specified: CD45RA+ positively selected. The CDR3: CASSQPQGGVSNQPQHF. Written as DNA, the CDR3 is TGCGCCAGCAGCCAACCCCAAGGAGGTGTTAGCAATCAGCCCCAGCATTTT.